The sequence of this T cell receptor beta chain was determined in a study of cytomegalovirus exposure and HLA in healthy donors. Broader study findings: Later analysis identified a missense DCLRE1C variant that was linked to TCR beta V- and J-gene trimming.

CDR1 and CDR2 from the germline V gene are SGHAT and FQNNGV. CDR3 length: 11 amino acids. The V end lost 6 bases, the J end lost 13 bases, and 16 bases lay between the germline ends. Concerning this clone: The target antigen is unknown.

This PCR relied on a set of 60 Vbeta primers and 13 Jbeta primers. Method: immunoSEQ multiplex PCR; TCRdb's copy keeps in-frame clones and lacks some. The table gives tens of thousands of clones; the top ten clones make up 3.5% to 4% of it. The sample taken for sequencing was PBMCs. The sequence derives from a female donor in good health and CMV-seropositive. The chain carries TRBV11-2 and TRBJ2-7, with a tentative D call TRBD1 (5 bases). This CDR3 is CASSIQDRIYF. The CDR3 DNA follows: TGTGCCAGCAGTATACAGGACCGAATATACTTC.